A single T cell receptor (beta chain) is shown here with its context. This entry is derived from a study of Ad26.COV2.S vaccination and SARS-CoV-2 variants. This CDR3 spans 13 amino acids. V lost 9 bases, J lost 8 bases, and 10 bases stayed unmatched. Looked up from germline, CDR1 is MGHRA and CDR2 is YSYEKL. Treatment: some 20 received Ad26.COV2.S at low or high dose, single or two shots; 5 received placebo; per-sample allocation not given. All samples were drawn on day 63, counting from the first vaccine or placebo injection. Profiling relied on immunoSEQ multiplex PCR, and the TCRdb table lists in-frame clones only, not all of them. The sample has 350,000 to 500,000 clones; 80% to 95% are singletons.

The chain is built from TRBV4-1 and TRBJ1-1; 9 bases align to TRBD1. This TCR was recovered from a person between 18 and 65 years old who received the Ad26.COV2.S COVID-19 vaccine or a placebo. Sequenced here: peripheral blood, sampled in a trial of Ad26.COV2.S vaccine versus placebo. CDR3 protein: CASKISGTGEAFF. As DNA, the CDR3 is TGCGCCAGTAAAATTTCAGGGACAGGGGAAGCTTTCTTT.